The 17 T cell receptor beta chains below all came from one sample that was sequenced in a study of CD8+CD57+ T cells in acquired aplastic anemia. Only patients with CD8+CD57+ cell expansion on flow cytometry were chosen for sequencing. Using genomic DNA as the template, TCR beta VDJ and CDR3 profiling was carried out. TCRdb used MiXCR to reprocess the reads, holding one entry per CDR3 protein. Of roughly 250,000 distinct CDR3 sequences listed, approximately 79% are singletons. The sequenced sample consisted of sorted CD4+, CD8+, or CD8+CD57+ T cells (not recorded which) from PBMCs. The origin of the receptors is a human donor with aplastic anemia.

This sequence joins TRBV4-3 and TRBJ2-5, with D unresolved. Between the trimmed V and J ends, which lost 7 bases and 5 bases, there was a span of 11 bases. Germline V CDR1 and CDR2: LGHNA, YSLEER. The CDR3 runs 12 residues. DNA for the CDR3: TGCGCCAGCAACCAGGCTAGGGAGACCCAGTACTTC. It specifies CASNQARETQYF.

The CDR3 sequence is CASSRGANAVEHYF. CDR3 nucleotides: TGTGCCAGCTCAAGAGGGGCCAACGCAGTTGAACACTACTTC. J is TRBJ2-5 and V is TRBV7-3; tentatively, D is TRBD1 or TRBD2 (5 bases each). Deletions cut 8 bases from V and 14 bases from J, with 27 bases between. The germline CDR1 and CDR2 sequences are SGHTA and FQGTGA. The CDR3 length is 14 residues. Together with reference TRBV7-3 and TRBJ2-5, the CDR3 gives the full variable domain: GAGVSQTPSNKVTEKGKYVELRCDPISGHTALYWYRQSLGQGPEFLIYFQGTGAADDSGLPNDRFFAVRPEGSVSTLKIQRTERGDSAVYLCASSRGANAVEHYFGPGTRLLVL.

This chain connects TRBV20-1 to TRBJ2-7; 9 nucleotides match TRBD1. J lost 2 bases, V lost 0 bases, and 5 bases had no gene match. Per the germline V gene, CDR1 is DFQATT and CDR2 is SNEGSKA (reference sequence). The CDR3 is 15 residues long. DNA of the CDR3: TGCAGTGCTAGAGAGGGACAGGGTCTAGCCTACGAGCAGTACTTC. It translates to CSAREGQGLAYEQYF.

Notes on this clonotype: A junction boundary mismatches the germline segment, possibly from a read error. The chain recombines TRBV7-7 with TRBJ1-2; 7 bases agree with TRBD1. This CDR3 is 16 amino acids long. Germline values: CDR1 SSHAT, CDR2 FNYEAQ (reference sequence). CDR3 residues: CASTLRAGGTGEVYTF. CDR3 DNA: TGTGCTAGCACCCTCAGGGCAGGGGGAACCGGGGAGGTGTACACCTTC.

This clonotype was observed a handful of times. The V call is TRBV6-5, the J call TRBJ2-7; the match to TRBD1 covers 10 bases. Germline V gene data show CDR1 as MNHEY and CDR2 as SVGAGI. The CDR3 loop spans 15 amino acids. Trimming cost V 5 bases and J 0 bases; bases outside gene matches: 4. The CDR3 sequence is CASSAGTGVSYEQYF. CDR3 bases: TGTGCCAGCAGTGCCGGGACAGGGGTCTCCTACGAGCAGTACTTC.

On this clonotype itself: Germline and junction disagree at one end, which may indicate a read error. This rearrangement joins TRBV9 to TRBJ2-1; either TRBD1 or TRBD2 may supply D (5 bases each). Germline V gene lookup returns CDR1 SGDLS and CDR2 YYNGEE. The CDR3 is made up of 13 amino acids. The CDR3 DNA reads as TGTGCCAGCAGCGACCCGAAAGGGGAGCACCTACGCTTC. Amino acid sequence: CASSDPKGEHLRF.

The chain is built from TRBV9 and TRBJ1-1; D remains unclear. Trimming removed 1 base at V and 12 bases at J, with 22 bases between. The CDR3 is 15 residues long. Germline-derived CDR1 and CDR2 are SGDLS and YYNGEE. The CDR3 reads CASSVYQNSQNEPFF. The DNA for the CDR3 is TGTGCCAGCAGCGTATACCAGAACTCCCAAAATGAGCCTTTCTTT. Complete variable domain (other parts from reference TRBV9 and TRBJ1-1): DSGVTQTPKHLITATGQRVTLRCSPRSGDLSVYWYQQSLDQGLQFLIQYYNGEERAKGNILERFSAQQFPDLHSELNLSSLELGDSALYFCASSVYQNSQNEPFFGQGTRLTVV.

Notes on this clonotype: The junction does not match germline at one end; this may be a read error. This rearrangement joins TRBV9 to TRBJ2-3; TRBD2 might be the D (6 bases). CDR1 and CDR2 from the germline V gene are SGDLS and YYNGEE. The CDR3 extends over 13 amino acids. In DNA form, the CDR3 reads TGTGCCAGCAGCGACGGGGGAACAGAGACGCAGTATTTT. Translating it yields CASSDGGTETQYF.

As to this clonotype: A read error may account for a junction end that differs from germline. The chain is built from TRBV7-9 and TRBJ2-5; a possible D gene is TRBD2 (5 bases). The CDR3 length is 14 residues. Per germline, CDR1 SEHNR and CDR2 FQNEAQ (reference sequence). CDR3 sequence (DNA): TGTGCCACCAGCAGAGGAAGCGGCGGGGAGACCCAGTACTTC. It specifies CATSRGSGGETQYF. The full variable domain, rest sourced from reference TRBV7-9 and TRBJ2-5, is DTGVSQNPRHKITKRGQNVTFRCDPISEHNRLYWYRQTLGQGPEFLTYFQNEAQLEKSRLLSDRFSAERPKGSFSTLEIQRTEQGDSAMYLCATSRGSGGETQYFGPGTRLLVL.

This chain connects TRBV7-8 to TRBJ1-2; perhaps TRBD1 as D (5 bases). CDR1 and CDR2 (germline): SGHVS, FQNEAQ. The CDR3 runs 14 residues. V lost 2 bases to trimming and J lost 12 bases, with 19 bases between them. The CDR3 region is CASSLTGGYDRHTF. The CDR3 bases are TGTGCCAGCAGCTTAACGGGGGGTTACGACCGGCACACCTTC.

This clonotype showed up many times. The chain couples TRBV3-1 to TRBJ2-1; the D gene is possibly TRBD1 (5 bases). The CDR3 spans 13 residues. V lost 4 bases to trimming and J lost 9 bases, with 13 bases between them. CDR1 and CDR2 from the germline V gene are LGHDT and YNNKEL (reference sequence). The CDR3 DNA reads as TGTGCCAGCAGCCTACTAACAAGGGGTGAGCAGTTCTTC. Protein sequence: CASSLLTRGEQFF.

The V gene is TRBV7-9, the J gene TRBJ2-6, with 9 bases that match TRBD2. With V trimmed by 3 bases and J by 15 bases, 15 bases remained unmatched. Looked up from germline, CDR1 is SEHNR and CDR2 is FQNEAQ (reference sequence). The CDR3 has 16 amino acids. The CDR3 DNA is TGTGCCAGCAGCTTTGAAGGAAGCGGGGGGAGCGATGACCTGACTTTC. It specifies CASSFEGSGGSDDLTF.

In this sample, this clonotype turned up once. V is TRBV20-1 and J is TRBJ2-7; D gene uncertain. The ends were cut back, 0 bases at V and 1 base at J, with 7 bases in the middle. There are 13 residues in the CDR3. In germline, CDR1 is DFQATT, CDR2 SNEGSKA (reference sequence). The CDR3 nucleotides are TGCAGTGCTAGAGATGTCGGTTCCTACGAGCAGTACTTC. As protein: CSARDVGSYEQYF.

This chain links TRBV19 with TRBJ1-5; D gene ambiguous. CDR3 length equals 15 residues. Germline V gene sequence: CDR1 LNHDA, CDR2 SQIVND (reference sequence). V was shortened by 3 bases and J by 3 bases, with 12 bases between the two germline ends. Here the CDR3 DNA reads TGTGCCAGTAGTATCTGGACCCAACCCAATCAGCCCCAGCATTTT. Translation: CASSIWTQPNQPQHF.

The chain carries TRBV2 and TRBJ2-3, with TRBD2 as a possible D gene (5 bases). Germline V lookup: CDR1 SNHLY, CDR2 FYNNEI. V gave up 8 bases and J gave up 10 bases, with 22 bases separating them. The CDR3 is 14 amino acids. Here the CDR3 DNA reads TGTGCCAGCGGCTTCGCGGGCACAGATGATCCGCAGTATTTT. This translates into CASGFAGTDDPQYF.

This clonotype is a singleton in its sample. A read error may produce the germline difference seen at one junction end. This chain uses TRBV2 with TRBJ2-3; 8 bases match TRBD2. The V gene's germline CDR1 is SNHLY and CDR2 FYNNEI. The CDR3 loop spans 15 amino acids. CDR3 bases: TGTGCCAGCAGATGGGGCGGGGGGCACAAAGATTCGTTGGGTTTT. The encoded protein is CASRWGGGHKDSLGF.

The chain carries TRBV7-9 and TRBJ2-1; 7 bases match TRBD2. Germline trimming cut 5 bases from V and 9 bases from J; bases unmatched to any gene: 16. The CDR3 loop spans 16 amino acids. Germline V lookup: CDR1 SEHNR, CDR2 FQNEAQ (reference sequence). For the CDR3, the DNA is TGTGCCAGCAGCCCGGAACGAGCGGGAATTCTTGGTGAGCAGTTCTTC. It is translated as CASSPERAGILGEQFF.